A selection of T cell receptor beta chains follows, all from one sample in a study of cytomegalovirus exposure and HLA in healthy donors. Generated by immunoSEQ multiplex PCR, the TCRdb table keeps only in-frame clones and is missing some. The sample lists about 43,000 clones; 45% to 60% were seen once. The source material was PBMCs. These receptors were obtained from a man between 60 and 75 years old in good health and CMV-seronegative. Both conserved end residues are part of each CDR3. D genes are given only for firm matches. A clone size is listed for some rows: how often the clone was seen (once, few, many), or a class if it is expanded.

>NA|TRBJ1-5|TRBD1|TRBV2
TGTGCCAGCGGGTATAGGACAGGGGCCTATAGCAATCAGCCCCAGCATTTT
CASGYRTGAYSNQPQHF
>few|TRBJ1-1|NA|TRBV30
TGTGCCTGGATTGTCGGGTGGGGCAGAGAAGCTTTCTTT
CAWIVGWGREAFF
>few|TRBJ2-7|NA|TRBV7-2
TGTGCCAGCAGCTTAGTGCGGAGCTCCTACGAGCAGTACTTC
CASSLVRSSYEQYF
>NA|TRBJ1-2|NA|TRBV29-1
TGCAGCGTGGACGGGGAGCCCTTCCTCTATGGCTACACCTTC
CSVDGEPFLYGYTF
>NA|TRBJ1-1|NA|TRBV6-4
TGTGCCAGCAGTGACCGTCGAGCGGGGATCACTGAAGCTTTCTTT
CASSDRRAGITEAFF
>NA|TRBJ2-3|TRBD2|TRBV10-1
TGCGCCAGCAGTGAATCGCTAGCGGGGTTCGCAGATACGCAGTATTTT
CASSESLAGFADTQYF
>NA|TRBJ2-1|NA|TRBV7-2
TGTGCCAGCAGCTCTACTAGCGCCCCAGGGGATGAGCAGTTCTTC
CASSSTSAPGDEQFF
>few|TRBJ2-5|NA|TRBV4-2
TGTGCCAGCAGCCAAGGCGACGGGGAGACCCAGTACTTC
CASSQGDGETQYF
>NA|TRBJ2-7|TRBD1|TRBV5-8
TGTGCCAGCAGCTTGGGGGGACAGTGGTACGAGCAGTACTTC
CASSLGGQWYEQYF
>NA|TRBJ2-2|TRBD1|TRBV5-4
TGTGCCAGCAGTCCGGGACAGAGCTTCACCGGGGAGCTGTTTTTT
CASSPGQSFTGELFF
>NA|TRBJ1-2|NA|TRBV6-1
TGTGCCAGCAGTTCTCTGAGACAGGACTATGGCTACACCTTC
CASSSLRQDYGYTF
>NA|TRBJ1-4|TRBD1|TRBV7-9
TGTGCCAGCAGCTACAGGGGAGTGGGAGAAAAACTGTTTTTT
CASSYRGVGEKLFF
>NA|TRBJ2-2|NA|TRBV7-9
TGTGCCAGCAGCCGTCGCGGGGCGAACACCGGGGAGCTGTTTTTT
CASSRRGANTGELFF
>NA|TRBJ1-4|TRBD1|TRBV5-6
TGTGCCAGCAGCATCTATTTGGGACAGGGACTTGTCACTAATGAAAAACTGTTTTTT
CASSIYLGQGLVTNEKLFF
>NA|TRBJ1-5|NA|TRBV28
TGTGCCAGCCGAGAAGACAGCCGAAGGACGCAGCCCCAGCATTTT
CASREDSRRTQPQHF
>few|TRBJ2-3|TRBD2|TRBV5-1
TGCGCCAGCAGCTCCTGGACTAGCGGAGCAGATACGCAGTATTTT
CASSSWTSGADTQYF
>NA|TRBJ1-1|TRBD1|TRBV6-4
TGTGCCAGCAGTGTCGCGGACAGGGGCGACACTGAAGCTTTCTTT
CASSVADRGDTEAFF
>NA|TRBJ2-7|NA|TRBV9
TGTGCCAGCAGCGTAGGTGATGTAGCCTACGAGCAGTACTTC
CASSVGDVAYEQYF
>NA|TRBJ2-7|NA|TRBV2
TGTGCCAGCAGCCGGGACTCAACTAGAGCCTACGAGCAGTACTTC
CASSRDSTRAYEQYF
>NA|TRBJ1-4|NA|TRBV5-1
TGCGCCAGCAGCTTGTCCCAGGATAATGAAAAACTGTTTTTT
CASSLSQDNEKLFF
>few|TRBJ2-7|TRBD1|TRBV9
TGTGCCAGCAGCGTTAGACAGGGGGCCTTCTCCTACGAGCAGTACTTC
CASSVRQGAFSYEQYF
>NA|TRBJ2-1|NA|TRBV6-5
TGTGCCAGCAGTTACTCCGGCGGGAATATCTACAATGAGCAGTTCTTC
CASSYSGGNIYNEQFF
>NA|TRBJ1-2|TRBD1|TRBV7-9
TGTGCCAGCAGCGCGACAGGGATGAACTATGGCTACACCTTC
CASSATGMNYGYTF
>NA|TRBJ2-2|TRBD2|TRBV5-6
TGTGCCAGCAGTCTGTCTCTAGCGGGAGGAGACGGGGAGCTGTTTTTT
CASSLSLAGGDGELFF
>NA|TRBJ1-5|TRBD1|TRBV5-1
TGCGCCAGCAGCTTGTACCCGACAGGGAGTGTAAGCAATCAGCCCCAGCATTTT
CASSLYPTGSVSNQPQHF
>NA|TRBJ1-5|NA|TRBV7-9
TGTGCCAGCAGCTTAGGGGGCAGGGCCGATCAGCCCCAGCATTTT
CASSLGGRADQPQHF
>NA|TRBJ2-2|NA|TRBV6-5
TGTGCCAGCAGATTCAGCGGGGAGCTGTTTTTT
CASRFSGELFF
>NA|TRBJ2-7|NA|TRBV6-6
TGTGCCAGCAGTTACGAGGCACGCGAGCAGTACTTC
CASSYEAREQYF
>NA|TRBJ2-5|NA|TRBV20-1
TGCAGTGCTTCTGGCGGCGAGACCCAGTACTTC
CSASGGETQYF